This T cell receptor beta chain emerged from a study of blood T cell repertoires in COVID-19. Across the study: Researchers got acute and convalescent COVID-19 samples from the United States, Italy and Spain. In each case, the material was cDNA or gDNA derived from T cells, B-cell-depleted T cells, or PBMCs.

In the original workflow: For nucleated cells, counts were estimated from reference gene primer amplification. Clones were read by immunoSEQ multiplex PCR, and TCRdb kept only the in-frame ones, dropping some. The DNA gave D and trimming, while V, J and clone size come from that table. The profile shows some 210,000 clones, around nine tenths of them singletons. This CDR3 is built from 15 residues. V was trimmed by 3 bases and J by 1 base, leaving 15 bases between them. Germline CDR1 reads DFQATT; CDR2 reads SNEGSKA (reference sequence). The chain joins TRBV20-1 to TRBJ1-2, with D maybe TRBD1 (5 bases). This TCR derives from a man between 60 and 75 years old who had recovered from COVID-19. Sequencing used peripheral blood. CDR3 region: CSASGTRGINYGYTF. The CDR3, as DNA: TGCAGTGCTAGTGGAACCCGGGGGATTAACTATGGCTACACCTTC.